The 21 T cell receptor beta chains below come from one sample, sequenced in a study of blood T cell repertoires in COVID-19. The method was immunoSEQ multiplex PCR; TCRdb's version includes in-frame clones alone and lacks a portion of them. This sample has 10,000 to 15,000 clones, with about 85% found just once. The sequenced sample consisted of peripheral blood. These receptors all come from a human donor in a cohort sampled during active COVID-19.

The rearrangement links TRBV9 to TRBJ2-5; D gene uncertain. The CDR3 spans 11 residues. V lost 3 bases and J lost 4, with 4 bases in between. CDR1 and CDR2 (germline): SGDLS, YYNGEE. The CDR3 protein is CASSAGETQYF. The CDR3 DNA follows: TGTGCCAGCAGCGCAGGAGAGACCCAGTACTTC.

The chain has TRBV2 and TRBJ2-1, with 10 bases aligning to TRBD2. The germline V gene has CDR1 SNHLY and CDR2 FYNNEI. The V and J ends lost 1 base and 8 bases, in that order; junction bases with no gene match: 5. The CDR3 has 15 amino acids. CDR3 DNA: TGTGCCAGCAGTGAAGGTACTAGCGGGATCTATGAGCAGTTCTTC. It codes for CASSEGTSGIYEQFF.

This clone was picked up one time. This chain joins TRBV30 and TRBJ1-3; 8 bases line up with TRBD1. The germline V gene has CDR1 GTSNPN and CDR2 SVGIG (reference sequence). The CDR3 totals 16 residues. V dropped 3 bases and J dropped 5; count of bases not matched to a gene: 12. DNA for the CDR3: TGTGCCTGGAGAACGTCAGGGGGCGCAATTCGAAACACCATATATTTT. This gives the protein CAWRTSGGAIRNTIYF.

The gene calls are TRBV28 and TRBJ2-7, with 10 bases aligning to TRBD1. This CDR3 is 14 amino acids long. J was trimmed by 5 bases and V by 7 bases; bases with no gene match: 8. The V gene's germline CDR1 is MDHEN and CDR2 SYDVKM. The CDR3 protein is CASTAGTGAHEQYF. For the CDR3, the DNA is TGTGCCAGCACAGCCGGGACAGGGGCGCACGAGCAGTACTTC. The variable domain in full, with the rest retrieved from reference TRBV28 and TRBJ2-7, is DVKVTQSSRYLVKRTGEKVFLECVQDMDHENMFWYRQDPGLGLRLIYFSYDVKMKEKGDIPEGYSVSREKKERFSLILESASTNQTSMYLCASTAGTGAHEQYFGPGTRLTVT.

This rearrangement joins TRBV5-1 to TRBJ2-1, with D possibly matching TRBD2 (6 bases). This CDR3 is built from 15 residues. Trimming cost V 4 bases and J 7 bases, with 18 bases left between them. Germline-derived CDR1 and CDR2 are SGHRS and YFSETQ. The CDR3 reads CASSGLAGSANEQFF. CDR3 nucleotide sequence: TGCGCCAGCAGCGGGTTGGCGGGATCTGCGAATGAGCAGTTCTTC. Full variable domain (rest looked up from reference TRBV5-1 and TRBJ2-1): KAGVTQTPRYLIKTRGQQVTLSCSPISGHRSVSWYQQTPGQGLQFLFEYFSETQRNKGNFPGRFSGRQFSNSRSEMNVSTLELGDSALYLCASSGLAGSANEQFFGPGTRLTVL.

The CDR3: CASSVTGVLDEQFF. The CDR3 DNA follows: TGTGCCAGCAGTGTTACAGGGGTTTTGGATGAGCAGTTCTTC. V gene TRBV9 combines with J gene TRBJ2-1; 7 bases line up with TRBD1. The J segment lost 8 bases and the V segment lost 5 bases, leaving 10 bases of the junction unmatched. CDR3 length: 14 residues. Germline V gives CDR1 SGDLS, CDR2 YYNGEE.

This clone was seen a single time. The J gene is TRBJ2-7, the V gene TRBV5-1; D gene ambiguous. With 4 bases removed from V and 5 bases from J, the gap between germline ends came to 10 bases. Germline V gives CDR1 SGHRS, CDR2 YFSETQ. This CDR3 has 12 amino acids. The CDR3 region has the DNA TGCGCCAGCAGCAGTACCCTAAACGAGCAGTACTTC. This codes for CASSSTLNEQYF.

In DNA, the CDR3 is TGTGCCAGTAGGAATCCCGGGACAGGGGCCACTAACTATGGCTACACCTTC. Translation gives CASRNPGTGATNYGYTF. This chain links TRBV19 with TRBJ1-2; 10 bases fit TRBD1. The V segment lost 6 bases and the J segment 0 bases; nucleotides outside the gene matches: 10. The CDR3 consists of 17 residues. Germline CDR1 is LNHDA and CDR2 is SQIVND (reference sequence).

This clone was detected once. The CDR3 here is CASSPLSGPQHF. Written as DNA, the CDR3 is TGTGCCAGCTCACCACTATCGGGGCCCCAGCATTTT. V gene TRBV18 combines with J gene TRBJ1-5; D is unclear. Trimming removed 1 base at V and 9 bases at J, with 7 bases between. In germline, CDR1 is KGHSH, CDR2 LQKENI. This CDR3 contains 12 residues.

This clone came up once. The V and J genes are TRBV7-3 and TRBJ2-7; 7 bases are shared with TRBD2. Germline V lookup: CDR1 SGHTA, CDR2 FQGTGA. V shed 1 base, J shed 5 bases, and the junction held 2 bases outside the gene matches. The CDR3 spans 13 residues. CDR3 protein: CASSLREGNEQYF. CDR3 in DNA: TGTGCCAGCAGCTTAAGGGAGGGGAACGAGCAGTACTTC.

This clone was counted a single time. This chain links TRBV11-3 with TRBJ1-3; D remains unclear. The CDR3 length is 16 residues. The V and J ends lost 4 bases and 4 bases respectively, with 17 bases between them. Germline V CDR1 and CDR2: SGHNT, YENEEA. In DNA form, the CDR3 reads TGTGCCAGCAGCTCCCGATCGGCCAGGTCCGGAAACACCATATATTTT. It is translated as CASSSRSARSGNTIYF. Full variable domain (rest looked up from reference TRBV11-3 and TRBJ1-3): EAGVVQSPRYKIIEKKQPVAFWCNPISGHNTLYWYLQNLGQGPELLIRYENEEAVDDSQLPKDRFSAERLKGVDSTLKIQPAELGDSAVYLCASSSRSARSGNTIYFGEGSWLTVV.

This clone has more than one count but fewer than ten. The gene calls are TRBV21-1 and TRBJ2-7; no check of the table's D call, TRBD1, against the DNA was made. TRBV21-1 is assigned pseudogene status. The CDR3 sequence is 15 residues long. CDR3 nucleotides: TGTGCCAGCAGCCGCGACAGGGTGTGGGGCTACGAGCAGTACTTC. This translates into CASSRDRVWGYEQYF.

The chain couples TRBV6-2 or TRBV6-3 to TRBJ2-5, with 10 bases lining up with TRBD2. This CDR3 has 16 residues. V lost 2 bases and J lost 3; bases outside the gene matches: 6. The germline gives CDR1 MNHEY, CDR2 SVGEGT. The CDR3 reads CASSYTRLAGEETQYF. CDR3 sequence (DNA): TGTGCCAGCAGTTACACACGCCTAGCGGGAGAAGAGACCCAGTACTTC.

This clone was counted only a few times. The chain joins TRBV19 to TRBJ2-7; possibly TRBD1 for D (6 bases). This CDR3 is built from 15 residues. The V gene lost 1 base and the J gene lost 4 bases, with 14 bases spanning the gap. Germline-derived CDR1 and CDR2 are LNHDA and SQIVND (reference sequence). The CDR3 here is CASSIADTGKYEQYF. CDR3 DNA sequence: TGTGCCAGTAGTATAGCGGATACAGGGAAGTACGAGCAGTACTTC.

The chain employs TRBV5-4 and TRBJ2-1; TRBD2 matches 11 bases. The germline V gene encodes CDR1 SGHNT and CDR2 YYREEE (reference sequence). The CDR3 has 15 amino acids. V lost 3 bases, J lost 6 bases, and 5 bases stayed unmatched. CDR3 residues: CASSSTSGSFNEQFF. The CDR3 DNA is TGTGCCAGCAGCTCCACTAGCGGGAGTTTCAATGAGCAGTTCTTC.

This clone was seen only a few times. The V call is TRBV5-4, the J call TRBJ2-7; possible D gene TRBD1, 6 bases. CDR1 is SGHNT and CDR2 is YYREEE in the germline V gene (reference sequence). The CDR3 contains 13 residues. Trimming removed 2 bases at V and 3 bases at J, with 9 bases between. The CDR3 spells CASSFTGNYEQYF. As DNA, the CDR3 is TGTGCCAGCAGCTTTACAGGGAACTACGAGCAGTACTTC.

This clone appeared a single time. This chain uses TRBV5-1 with TRBJ2-1; D is ambiguous. The CDR3 spans 15 residues. Germline loops: CDR1 SGHRS, CDR2 YFSETQ. V dropped 4 bases and J dropped 1 base, with 12 bases sitting between them. The chain's CDR3 is CASSVTSSSYNEQFF. CDR3 sequence (DNA): TGCGCCAGCAGCGTAACTTCTTCATCCTACAATGAGCAGTTCTTC.

The chain joins TRBV27 to TRBJ2-7; a possible D gene is TRBD2 (6 bases). The germline V gene has CDR1 MNHEY and CDR2 SMNVEV (reference sequence). This CDR3 has 14 residues. V was shortened by 5 bases and J by 4 bases, with 15 bases between the two germline ends. The CDR3 bases are TGTGCCAGCAGTAACGGGGGAAAGGCATACGAGCAGTACTTC. Translated: CASSNGGKAYEQYF.

This clone was counted between two and nine times. The rearrangement links TRBV9 to TRBJ2-7, with D maybe TRBD1 (5 bases). The germline V gene has CDR1 SGDLS and CDR2 YYNGEE. Trimming took off 3 bases at V and 0 bases at J, with 13 bases between the two ends. CDR3 size: 15 residues. The CDR3 sequence: CASSETQDSSYEQYF. DNA of the CDR3: TGTGCCAGCAGCGAAACACAGGATAGCTCCTACGAGCAGTACTTC.

The J gene is TRBJ1-3, the V gene TRBV15; D uncertain. CDR3 length: 13 amino acids. The V gene's germline CDR1 is LNHNV and CDR2 YYDKDF (reference sequence). V lost 3 bases, J lost 1 base, and 4 bases lay in between. The CDR3 spells CATSSHSGNTIYF. The CDR3 DNA sequence: TGTGCCACCAGCAGCCATTCTGGAAACACCATATATTTT.

There are a few counts of this clone. This chain uses TRBV13 with TRBJ2-2, with 12 bases aligning to TRBD2. J gave up 6 bases and V 5 bases, and 28 bases lay outside the gene matches. This CDR3 contains 23 residues. Per germline, CDR1 PRHDT and CDR2 FYEKMQ (reference sequence). CDR3 in DNA: TGTGCCAGCAGCCCAGAATGGGGGGCGCCCCGACTAGCGGGAGTTAATTCGGCCGGGGAGCTGTTTTTT. Protein sequence: CASSPEWGAPRLAGVNSAGELFF.